A selection of T cell receptor beta chains follows, all from one sample in a study of blood T cells in healthy people across ages. TCRdb independently ran MiXCR on the 5' RACE reads; one entry per CDR3 protein. The sample carries 780,000 or so distinct CDR3 sequences, roughly 50% recorded once. The sequenced sample consisted of blood. These receptors originate from a man in his forties or fifties in good health. CDR3s include the opening cysteine and the closing phenylalanine or tryptophan. D genes are given only for firm matches. Size is stated for part of the rows, as once, few or many counts, or as a class when the clone is expanded.

d_call,v_call,clone_size,j_call,cdr3_nt,cdr3_aa
TRBD1,TRBV27,few,TRBJ2-5,TGTGCCAGCAGAGTGGACAGGGCGGCGTCGGAGACCCAGTACTTC,CASRVDRAASETQYF
.,TRBV9,.,TRBJ1-6,TGTGCCAGCAGCGTAGAAGGTCCCGGACATTCACCCCTCCACTTT,CASSVEGPGHSPLHF
.,TRBV27,.,TRBJ2-7,TGTGCCAGCAGTCTACGACAACCCCAGGACGAGCAGTACTTC,CASSLRQPQDEQYF
TRBD1,TRBV7-9,few,TRBJ2-7,TGTGCCAGCACCTACTTAGGGACAGGGGACTCCGAGCAGTACTTC,CASTYLGTGDSEQYF
.,TRBV5-1,.,TRBJ2-5,TGCGCCAGCAGCTTGGCCGGTCGACGCTCCAAGAGAACCCAGTACTTC,CASSLAGRRSKRTQYF
TRBD2,TRBV5-1,.,TRBJ2-1,TGCGCCAGCAGCTTGGATGGGCGGGGGGCGTACAATGAGCAGTTCTTC,CASSLDGRGAYNEQFF
.,TRBV4-2,.,TRBJ2-6,TGTGCCAGCAGCCAAGATTTACCACTCGGTGGCTCTGGGGCCAACGTCCTGACTTTC,CASSQDLPLGGSGANVLTF
TRBD1,TRBV5-6,.,TRBJ2-5,TGTGCCAGCAGCTCGACGCTCCGGGACAGGGGGCGTGAGACCCAGTACTTC,CASSSTLRDRGRETQYF
TRBD1,TRBV10-3,.,TRBJ2-4,TGTGCCGCAGGACAGGGGGAAAGGGAGCAGTACTTC,CAAGQGEREQYF
.,TRBV20-1,.,TRBJ1-2,TGCAGTGCTAGAGATCCAGGACAGATTGCCTATGGCTACACCTTC,CSARDPGQIAYGYTF
.,TRBV20-1,few,TRBJ2-7,TGCAGTGCTAGAGATTATGGGGGGCAAGAGCAGTACTTC,CSARDYGGQEQYF
.,TRBV7-3,once,TRBJ2-7,TGTGCCAGCAGCTTCGAGGGGATGGGTCACAATGAGCAGTACTTC,CASSFEGMGHNEQYF
.,TRBV24-1,.,TRBJ2-1,TGTGCCACCAGTGTCGGGGACCAAGGCAATGAGCAGTTCTTC,CATSVGDQGNEQFF
TRBD2,TRBV20-1,once,TRBJ2-1,TGCAGTTATAGCGGGAGAAATTCCTACAATGAGCAGTTCTTC,CSYSGRNSYNEQFF
.,TRBV28,.,TRBJ1-1,TGTGCCAGCAGTTTCGGGTCCACTGAAGCTTTCTTT,CASSFGSTEAFF
.,TRBV27,.,TRBJ2-3,TGTGCCAGCAGTTTTGAGGGGGGAACGGATACGCAGTATTTT,CASSFEGGTDTQYF
TRBD2,TRBV7-2,.,TRBJ2-1,TGTGCCAGTGCAAGCGGGAGAGGCAATGGGCAGTTCTTC,CASASGRGNGQFF
.,TRBV20-1,.,TRBJ2-3,TGCAGTGCTAGAGAAGGGGCCGCCCTGGCGGATACGCAGTATTTT,CSAREGAALADTQYF
.,TRBV6-2/TRBV6-3,.,TRBJ1-1,TGTGCCAGCAGCAGGTGGGATATGAACACTGAAGCTTTCTTT,CASSRWDMNTEAFF
.,TRBV10-3,.,TRBJ2-3,TGTGCCATCAGAACAGATACCGTGGCAGATACGCAGTATTTT,CAIRTDTVADTQYF
.,TRBV4-1,few,TRBJ2-3,TGCGCCAGCAGCCAAGTGGGCCTCCCAGCAGATACGCAGTATTTT,CASSQVGLPADTQYF
TRBD2,TRBV5-5,.,TRBJ2-7,TGTGCCAGCAGCTTGGTGGCTAGCGGAAACTACGAGCAGTACTTC,CASSLVASGNYEQYF
.,TRBV28,.,TRBJ1-2,TGTGCCAGCAGTACACCGACACACTATGGCTACACCTTC,CASSTPTHYGYTF
.,TRBV14,.,TRBJ2-7,TGTGCCAGCAGTTTAACAATCTACGAGCAGTACTTC,CASSLTIYEQYF
TRBD1,TRBV6-6,.,TRBJ2-7,TGTGCCAGCAGGCTTGGGACAGCTAACGAGCAGTACTTC,CASRLGTANEQYF
TRBD1,TRBV5-1,few,TRBJ2-5,TGCGCCAGCAGCTTGGCCCTAGGACAGGGGGGGGAGACCCAGTACTTC,CASSLALGQGGETQYF
.,TRBV20-1,.,TRBJ2-1,TGCAGTGCTAGAGGAGGACTCCGAAGGTACAATGAGCAGTTCTTC,CSARGGLRRYNEQFF
.,TRBV7-2,.,TRBJ2-7,TGTGCCAGCAGCTTAGTGGTCCAGGGAGCGGAGCAGTACTTC,CASSLVVQGAEQYF
.,TRBV7-2,.,TRBJ2-7,TGTGCCAGCAGCTTACAAAGGGGGACCTCCTACGAGCAGTACTTC,CASSLQRGTSYEQYF
.,TRBV27,.,TRBJ2-7,TGTGCCAGCAGGAGACGGGGGTTGAACGAGCAGTACTTC,CASRRRGLNEQYF
.,TRBV12-3/TRBV12-4,.,TRBJ2-2,TGTGCCAGCAGCCTGGGTCACGGGGAGCTGTTTTTT,CASSLGHGELFF
.,TRBV10-3,few,TRBJ2-7,TGTGCCATCAGTGTCTCTAACTACAGCTCCTACGAGCAGTACTTC,CAISVSNYSSYEQYF
.,TRBV20-1,.,TRBJ1-4,TGCAGTGCCCGCCGGGGCCAAACTAATGAAAAACTGTTTTTT,CSARRGQTNEKLFF
TRBD2,TRBV6-5,.,TRBJ2-3,TGTGCCAGCAGTTGGGCTAGCGGGGGGGTAGATACGCAGTATTTT,CASSWASGGVDTQYF
.,TRBV6-6,few,TRBJ1-5,TGTGCCAGCTTCGAGGGGGGAAGCAATCAGCCCCAGCATTTT,CASFEGGSNQPQHF
.,TRBV6-2/TRBV6-3,few,TRBJ2-3,TGTGCCAGCAGTTACCCGGCAAGGGCAACAGATACGCAGTATTTT,CASSYPARATDTQYF
TRBD2,TRBV27,.,TRBJ2-7,TGTGCCAGCAGTCTCCTTGGGACTAGCGGGAGCGAGCAGTACTTC,CASSLLGTSGSEQYF
TRBD2,TRBV7-3,.,TRBJ2-7,TGTGCCAGCAGCTCTGCAGGGGGACTAGCGGGAGTCGGCGAGCAGTACTTC,CASSSAGGLAGVGEQYF
TRBD2,TRBV4-3,few,TRBJ2-5,TGCGCCAGCAGCCAAAACCGCGGACTAGCCGGGGAGACCCAGTACTTC,CASSQNRGLAGETQYF
TRBD2,TRBV12-3/TRBV12-4,.,TRBJ2-1,TGTGCCAGCAGGCCTACCGGGACTAGCGCTAGGCATGAGCAGTTCTTC,CASRPTGTSARHEQFF
.,TRBV6-5,.,TRBJ1-1,TGTGCCAGCAGTGGCTTAAGTGGGGCTCCCACTGAAGCTTTCTTT,CASSGLSGAPTEAFF
.,TRBV20-1,.,TRBJ2-1,TGCAGTGCCAGCGCATGGCCCTCGATGAATGAGCAGTTCTTC,CSASAWPSMNEQFF
.,TRBV11-2,.,TRBJ2-5,TGTGCCAGCAGCAACAACCCACAGGGAGAGACCCAGTACTTC,CASSNNPQGETQYF
.,TRBV20-1,few,TRBJ2-1,TGCAGTGCTAGAGATCGGGACACGAGGAGCAATGAGCAGTTCTTC,CSARDRDTRSNEQFF
.,TRBV7-2,many,TRBJ2-7,TGTGCCAGCAGTGCAAGCGGGTACGAGCAGTACTTC,CASSASGYEQYF
.,TRBV7-9,once,TRBJ1-6,TGTGCCAGCAGCTTATCAGGCAAGAGTTCACCCCTCCACTTT,CASSLSGKSSPLHF
TRBD1,TRBV9,few,TRBJ1-6,TGTGCCAGCAGCGAAACTCCGGGACAGGAAAATTCACCCCTCCACTTT,CASSETPGQENSPLHF